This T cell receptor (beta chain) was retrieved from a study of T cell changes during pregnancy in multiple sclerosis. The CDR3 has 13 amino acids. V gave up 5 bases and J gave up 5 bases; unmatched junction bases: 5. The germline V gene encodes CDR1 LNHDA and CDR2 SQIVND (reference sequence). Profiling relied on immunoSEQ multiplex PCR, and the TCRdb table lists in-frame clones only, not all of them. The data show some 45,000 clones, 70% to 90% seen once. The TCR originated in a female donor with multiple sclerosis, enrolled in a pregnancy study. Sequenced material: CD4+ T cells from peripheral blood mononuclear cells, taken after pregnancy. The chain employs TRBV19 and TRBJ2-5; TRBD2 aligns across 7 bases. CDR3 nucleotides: TGTGCCAGTAGTCCCCGGACTAGGGAGACCCAGTACTTC. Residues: CASSPRTRETQYF.